This TCR beta chain appears in the sequencing data of a study of post-analysis software for immune sequencing data. Study at large: Patients with relapsing-remitting, secondary progressive and progressive-relapsing multiple sclerosis courses were all represented. Study-wide results and limits: Those with multiple sclerosis, the patient group, showed significantly lower normalized Chao1 diversity than controls. Roughly 5 TRBV segments occurring more often in patients than controls included TRBV5-6, TRBV5-1 and TRBV20-1. By F measure, strong co-clustering occurred among samples prepared in the same batch.

Libraries were made from TCR beta cDNA, and they carried unique molecular identifiers. Around 500,000 cDNA molecules were obtained from around 0.96 to 9.9 million T cells. TCRdb re-called the PCR reads with MiXCR, one entry per CDR3 protein. The data show fewer than 900,000 distinct CDR3 sequences, 46% seen once. This clonotype turned up a few times. Its antigen is as yet unknown. The V gene lost 7 bases and the J gene lost 8 bases, with 12 bases spanning the gap. This CDR3 spans 12 amino acids. J is TRBJ2-1 and V is TRBV12-3 or TRBV12-4; D possibly matches TRBD1 or TRBD2 (6 bases each). The TCR originated in a girl aged 5-17 years with multiple sclerosis. Sequencing was done on a sample of blood. The DNA of the CDR3 is TGTGCCAGCAAGGGGGGTAACGATGAGCAGTTCTTC. Translated: CASKGGNDEQFF.